This T cell receptor (beta chain) appears in the sequencing data of a study of blood T cell repertoires in COVID-19. Study-level background: Samples representing acute and convalescent COVID-19 were sourced from the United States, Italy and Spain. In each case, the material was cDNA or gDNA derived from T cells, B-cell-depleted T cells, or PBMCs.

Clones were sequenced by immunoSEQ multiplex PCR, and TCRdb holds only the in-frame ones, with some missing. The data contain over 250,000 clones, more than 80% of them singletons. Note on this clone: The sample has other DNA sequences that encode this CDR3 too.

Which cohort a participant joined came from the clinical history participants gave. The recovered donors of Cohort 3 showed two negative PCRs, clearance, or symptom resolution. Trimming took 1 base from V and 1 from J, leaving 8 bases between them. The CDR3 is made up of 15 amino acids. Germline V gene data show CDR1 as LGHDT and CDR2 as YNNKEL (reference sequence). Material for sequencing was PBMCs or T cells enriched from blood (not recorded which). The rearrangement joins TRBV3-1 (or the pseudogene TRBV3-2) to TRBJ2-1; weak D call: TRBD2 (6 bases). The source of this sequence is a woman aged 18 to 35 who had recovered from COVID-19. The CDR3 DNA reads TGTGCCAGCAGCCAAGTCCGGGGGTCCTACAATGAGCAGTTCTTC. It is translated as CASSQVRGSYNEQFF.